The 3 T cell receptor beta chains listed next were all sequenced from one sample in a study of T cells after yellow fever vaccination. TCRdb processed the 5' RACE reads anew with MiXCR; each CDR3 protein has one entry. This table holds fewer than 100,000 distinct CDR3 sequences, approximately 5.5% found once. The sample here was CD8+ T cells sorted from PBMCs, taken 10 days after the yellow fever booster vaccination. The receptors stem from a man younger than 30 who received the YFV17D yellow fever vaccine.

The V and J genes are TRBV27 and TRBJ2-7, with TRBD1 matching over 7 bases. Unmatched junction bases numbered 3, after V lost 3 bases and J lost 1 base. The germline gives CDR1 MNHEY, CDR2 SMNVEV (reference sequence). The CDR3 contains 14 residues. CDR3 DNA sequence: TGTGCCAGCAGTTTGAGGGGGCCTTCCTACGAGCAGTACTTC. It translates to CASSLRGPSYEQYF.

This clonotype was counted at least ten times. This chain connects TRBV7-9 to TRBJ2-3; no definite D call. The CDR3 extends over 14 amino acids. Trimming removed 6 bases from V and 1 base from J, with 11 bases in between. The germline CDR1 and CDR2 sequences are SEHNR and FQNEAQ (reference sequence). CDR3 protein: CASRSTTGTDTQYF. The CDR3 coding sequence is TGTGCCAGCAGATCGACGACGGGCACAGATACGCAGTATTTT.

The rearrangement joins TRBV5-6 to TRBJ1-4; D uncertain. V was cut by 3 bases and J by 0 bases, with 12 bases left in between. Germline loops: CDR1 SGHDT, CDR2 YYEEEE. This CDR3 contains 16 residues. The CDR3 region has the DNA TGTGCCAGCAGCTCCTGGACGGACGCAACTAATGAAAAACTGTTTTTT. It codes for CASSSWTDATNEKLFF. Full variable domain (missing parts from reference TRBV5-6 and TRBJ1-4): DAGVTQSPTHLIKTRGQQVTLRCSPKSGHDTVSWYQQALGQGPQFIFQYYEEEERQRGNFPDRFSGHQFPNYSSELNVNALLLGDSALYLCASSSWTDATNEKLFFGSGTQLSVL.